Shown below are 18 T cell receptor beta chains from a single sample sequenced in a study of T cells in narcolepsy. The repertoire was sequenced with immunoSEQ multiplex PCR; TCRdb's copy has only in-frame clones and lacks some. Of tens of thousands of clones in the sample, approximately 80% are singletons; the top ten hold roughly 0.99%. Source material: CD45RA- memory CD4+ T cells from PBMCs. The receptor set was obtained from a human donor with narcolepsy.

The chain employs TRBV7-3 and TRBJ2-7; possible D gene TRBD2, 5 bases. This CDR3 is 14 amino acids long. Per germline, CDR1 SGHTA and CDR2 FQGTGA. Trimming shortened V by 4 bases and J by 0 bases, and 10 bases separated the two germline ends. This CDR3 reads CASSWTWASYEQYF. CDR3 nucleotide sequence: TGTGCCAGCAGCTGGACTTGGGCCTCCTACGAGCAGTACTTC. The variable domain in full, completed from reference TRBV7-3 and TRBJ2-7, reads GAGVSQTPSNKVTEKGKYVELRCDPISGHTALYWYRQSLGQGPEFLIYFQGTGAADDSGLPNDRFFAVRPEGSVSTLKIQRTERGDSAVYLCASSWTWASYEQYFGPGTRLTVT.

On this clone: Within the sample, other DNA sequences also encode this same CDR3. The V gene is TRBV27, the J gene TRBJ2-2, with D perhaps matching TRBD2 (5 bases). Trimming left V 7 bases short and J 5 bases short, with 20 bases between. The CDR3 length is 16 residues. Per germline, CDR1 MNHEY and CDR2 SMNVEV (reference sequence). The CDR3 region is CASKLDNGIKTGELFF. The CDR3 nucleotides are TGTGCCAGCAAACTCGACAACGGGATAAAAACCGGGGAGCTGTTTTTT.

V and J are TRBV29-1 and TRBJ2-5, with 10 bases fitting TRBD1. Germline V gene data show CDR1 as SQVTM and CDR2 as ANQGSEA. Trimming removed 4 bases from V and 0 bases from J; junction bases left unmatched: 2. The CDR3 is 14 amino acids. The DNA of the CDR3 is TGCAGCGTTGCGGGACAGGGGTACCAAGAGACCCAGTACTTC. Protein: CSVAGQGYQETQYF.

V gene TRBV19 combines with J gene TRBJ1-5; D may be TRBD1 (6 bases). The CDR3 sequence is 14 residues long. From germline, CDR1 is LNHDA and CDR2 SQIVND (reference sequence). V was shortened by 8 bases and J by 7 bases, with 18 bases between the two germline ends. This chain's CDR3 is CASLPGRGGQPQHF. CDR3 sequence (DNA): TGTGCCAGTCTGCCAGGGAGGGGGGGACAGCCCCAGCATTTT.

The rearrangement links TRBV7-9 to TRBJ1-3; D not resolved. The CDR3 totals 16 residues. The germline V gene encodes CDR1 SEHNR and CDR2 FQNEAQ (reference sequence). V dropped 4 bases and J dropped 6 bases, with 19 bases sitting between them. In DNA, the CDR3 is TGTGCCAGCAGCTCAAGACCCGAAAAACCTCTAAACACCATATATTTT. It encodes CASSSRPEKPLNTIYF.

This clone appeared once. V is TRBV30 and J is TRBJ1-3; 7 bases are a match to TRBD1. Germline V lookup: CDR1 GTSNPN, CDR2 SVGIG (reference sequence). The CDR3 is made up of 14 amino acids. Trimming at V came to 1 base and at J to 3 bases, leaving 3 bases not matched to a gene. CDR3 residues: CAWSAGTVGNTIYF. As DNA, the CDR3 is TGTGCCTGGAGTGCCGGGACAGTTGGAAACACCATATATTTT.

V gene TRBV9 combines with J gene TRBJ1-4, with TRBD1 identical over 8 bases. V lost 1 base and J lost 5; bases outside the gene matches: 10. Germline CDR1 is SGDLS and CDR2 is YYNGEE. The CDR3 has 17 residues. The chain's CDR3 is CASSVSAGGTGNEKLFF. The DNA of the CDR3 is TGTGCCAGCAGCGTATCGGCCGGGGGGACAGGAAATGAAAAACTGTTTTTT.

CDR3 region: CASSYLTGLGGELFF. CDR3 nucleotides: TGTGCCAGCAGCTACTTGACAGGGTTGGGCGGGGAGCTGTTTTTT. The rearrangement uses TRBV5-6 and TRBJ2-2, with 7 bases matching TRBD1. The CDR3 length is 15 residues. CDR1 and CDR2 from the germline V gene are SGHDT and YYEEEE. The J segment lost 7 bases and the V segment lost 3 bases, leaving 9 bases of the junction unmatched.

The CDR3 protein is CASRTPARGVSPLHF. The CDR3 nucleotides read TGTGCCAGCAGAACGCCCGCCAGGGGAGTTTCACCCCTCCACTTT. V and J are TRBV6-1 and TRBJ1-6, with a weak D call TRBD1 (6 bases). Trimming took off 6 bases at V and 9 bases at J, with 18 bases between the two ends. This CDR3 is 15 amino acids long. Germline CDR1 and CDR2: MNHNS and SASEGT.

The rearrangement uses TRBV18 and TRBJ1-1; 7 nucleotides match TRBD1. In germline, CDR1 is KGHSH, CDR2 LQKENI. The CDR3 sequence is 17 residues long. V lost 0 bases to trimming and J lost 0 bases; unmatched junction nucleotides: 7. The CDR3 sequence is CASSPPTGNPLNTEAFF. In DNA form, the CDR3 reads TGTGCCAGCTCACCACCGACAGGGAACCCCTTGAACACTGAAGCTTTCTTT.

On this clone: At one end the junction does not follow the germline gene, possibly because of a read error. This chain joins TRBV7-7 and TRBJ2-3; TRBD2 aligns across 7 bases. Per germline, CDR1 SSHAT and CDR2 FNYEAQ (reference sequence). CDR3 size: 15 residues. The CDR3, as DNA: TGTGCTAGCAGCCGGGGGGTGTCTAGCACAGATACGCAGTATTTT. Amino acids: CASSRGVSSTDTQYF.

The chain is built from TRBV7-2 and TRBJ2-7; possible D gene TRBD1, 6 bases. Deletions cut 3 bases from V and 3 bases from J, with 9 bases between. Germline V CDR1 and CDR2: SGHTA, FQGNSA. The CDR3 totals 13 residues. Here the CDR3 reads CASSLNRDYEQYF. CDR3 DNA: TGTGCCAGCAGCTTGAACAGGGACTACGAGCAGTACTTC.

V usage is TRBV5-5 and J usage is TRBJ1-3, with no clear D. Trimming shortened V by 4 bases and J by 0 bases, and 11 bases separated the two germline ends. The length of the CDR3 is 15 residues. Looked up from germline, CDR1 is SGHKS and CDR2 is YYEKEE (reference sequence). CDR3 coding DNA: TGTGCCAGCAGCAGGACGGGAAGCTCTGGAAACACCATATATTTT. Its protein product is CASSRTGSSGNTIYF.

This chain links TRBV19 with TRBJ2-1, with D unresolved. Germline CDR1 is LNHDA and CDR2 is SQIVND (reference sequence). The CDR3 totals 12 residues. Trimming pared 5 bases from V and 9 bases from J, leaving 11 bases between. CDR3 DNA: TGTGCCAGTAGTGTAGGTGTGCGTGAGCAGTTCTTC. Residues: CASSVGVREQFF.

The chain employs TRBV5-8 and TRBJ1-4; 8 nucleotides match TRBD1. This CDR3 has 15 amino acids. From germline, CDR1 is SGHTS and CDR2 YDEGEE. With V trimmed by 2 bases and J by 4 bases, 4 bases remained unmatched. In DNA, the CDR3 is TGTGCCAGCAGCTTACAGGGGGATAGTAATGAAAAACTGTTTTTT. This codes for CASSLQGDSNEKLFF.

The chain uses TRBV27 and TRBJ2-1; 11 positions match TRBD2. J was trimmed by 2 bases and V by 5 bases; bases with no gene match: 2. The germline CDR1 and CDR2 sequences are MNHEY and SMNVEV (reference sequence). CDR3 length: 15 amino acids. The CDR3 nucleotides are TGTGCCAGCAGTCTTAGCGGGGGGGCCTACAATGAGCAGTTCTTC. The encoded protein is CASSLSGGAYNEQFF.

V and J are TRBV7-6 and TRBJ2-7, with D possibly matching TRBD1 (6 bases). Trimming cost V 1 base and J 5 bases, with 15 bases left between them. From germline, CDR1 is SGHVS and CDR2 FNYEAQ. This CDR3 contains 15 residues. CDR3 amino acids: CASSLGWAGADEQYF. In DNA form, the CDR3 reads TGTGCCAGCAGCTTAGGATGGGCAGGGGCGGACGAGCAGTACTTC.

The chain has TRBV7-3 and TRBJ2-1; the match to TRBD1 covers 9 bases. J lost 7 bases, V lost 5 bases, and 9 bases had no gene match. In germline, CDR1 is SGHTA, CDR2 FQGTGA. The CDR3 sequence is 15 residues long. This chain's CDR3 is CASSVSGTGFNEQFF. CDR3 bases: TGTGCCAGCAGCGTATCCGGGACAGGGTTTAATGAGCAGTTCTTC.